The following is a T cell receptor (beta chain) sequence with its context. The record originates from a study of technical replicates of blood from a few donors. CDR3 length: 14 amino acids. Per the germline V gene, CDR1 is SEHNR and CDR2 is FQNEAQ (reference sequence). Trimming took 6 bases from V and 2 from J, leaving 14 bases between them. Profiled with immunoSEQ multiplex PCR; TCRdb holds only in-frame clones, not every one. Of about 84,000 clones listed, 93% are singletons. The V and J genes are TRBV7-9 and TRBJ2-7; weak D call: TRBD2 (7 bases). Sequenced sample: T cells isolated from PBMCs. The receptor was derived from a human donor in good health. The CDR3 nucleotides read TGTGCCAGCAGTAGGGGGGGCCCCCCCTACGAGCAGTACTTC. Translation gives CASSRGGPPYEQYF. Using reference TRBV7-9 and TRBJ2-7 for the parts outside the CDR3, the full variable domain is DTGVSQNPRHKITKRGQNVTFRCDPISEHNRLYWYRQTLGQGPEFLTYFQNEAQLEKSRLLSDRFSAERPKGSFSTLEIQRTEQGDSAMYLCASSRGGPPYEQYFGPGTRLTVT.